This T cell receptor beta chain is drawn from a study of PD-1 blockade in classical Hodgkin lymphoma. After autologous stem cell transplantation all patients relapsed, and prior brentuximab vedotin exposure differed between cohorts. This table comes from immunoSEQ multiplex PCR, and its TCRdb copy is limited to in-frame clones, with some not included. Seen here are 20,000 or so clones, 73% observed once, and the top ten hold roughly 24%. The CDR3 contains 13 residues. Germline V gene lookup returns CDR1 MNHNS and CDR2 SASEGT. Trimming took 5 bases from V and 4 from J, leaving 12 bases between them. This sample comprised peripheral blood mononuclear cells (PBMCs), obtained before the second cycle of nivolumab. This chain links TRBV6-1 with TRBJ2-7, with D perhaps TRBD1 (6 bases). This receptor was obtained from a human donor with classical Hodgkin lymphoma. CDR3 DNA sequence: TGTGCCAGCAGTCGACAGGCCTATTACGAGCAGTACTTC. This encodes CASSRQAYYEQYF.